This paragraph covers one T cell receptor beta chain sequence. This record belongs to a study of CD8 T cells in ankylosing spondylitis. Germline CDR1 is LGHNT and CDR2 is FRNRAP. Trimming cost V 5 bases and J 5 bases; bases outside gene matches: 5. The CDR3 is 13 residues long. Each TCR beta library was made by quantitative 5'-RACE that incorporated molecular barcodes. Via MiXCR, TCRdb re-called the 5' RACE reads, giving one row per CDR3 protein. The sample gives 270,000 or so distinct CDR3 sequences, about 18% of which show up once; 25% to 40% is in the top ten. The TCR comes from a male donor with ankylosing spondylitis or in good health (not recorded which). The chain has TRBV12-5 and TRBJ2-7; TRBD1 aligns across 8 bases. Source material: blood, either unsorted or a sorted T cell fraction (not recorded which). DNA for the CDR3: TGTGCTAGTGGTGTGACAGGGGCACACGAGCAGTACTTC. Amino acid sequence: CASGVTGAHEQYF.